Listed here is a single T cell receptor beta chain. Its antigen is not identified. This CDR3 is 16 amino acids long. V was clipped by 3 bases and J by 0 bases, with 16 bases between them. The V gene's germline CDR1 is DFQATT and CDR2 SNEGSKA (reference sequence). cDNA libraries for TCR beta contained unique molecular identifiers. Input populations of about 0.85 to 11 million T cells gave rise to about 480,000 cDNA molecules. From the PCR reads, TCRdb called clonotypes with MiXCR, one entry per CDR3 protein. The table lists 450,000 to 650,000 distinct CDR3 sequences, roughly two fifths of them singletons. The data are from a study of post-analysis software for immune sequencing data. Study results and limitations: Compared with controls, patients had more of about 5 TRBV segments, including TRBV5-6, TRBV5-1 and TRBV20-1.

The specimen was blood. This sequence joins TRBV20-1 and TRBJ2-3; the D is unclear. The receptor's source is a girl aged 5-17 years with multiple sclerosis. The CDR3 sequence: CSARSRILASTDTQYF. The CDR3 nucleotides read TGCAGTGCTAGGTCTAGAATACTGGCTAGCACAGATACGCAGTATTTT.